This entry features one T cell receptor beta chain sequence. The data were obtained in a study of cytomegalovirus exposure and HLA in healthy donors. PCR used 60 Vbeta primers and 13 Jbeta primers. Sequenced by immunoSEQ multiplex PCR; TCRdb stores in-frame clones only, minus some. The repertoire holds some 200,000 clones, with around 84% as singletons. V shed 3 bases and J 5 bases; nucleotides not matched to a gene: 3. The germline V gene encodes CDR1 LNHDA and CDR2 SQIVND (reference sequence). The CDR3 contains 16 residues. The chain uses TRBV19 and TRBJ2-3; the match to TRBD2 covers 15 bases. This sequence originates from a woman aged 45-65 years in good health and CMV-seropositive. The sequenced material came from PBMCs. CDR3: CASSITGLAGGDTQYF. CDR3 nucleotides: TGTGCCAGTAGTATCACGGGACTAGCGGGGGGAGATACGCAGTATTTT.